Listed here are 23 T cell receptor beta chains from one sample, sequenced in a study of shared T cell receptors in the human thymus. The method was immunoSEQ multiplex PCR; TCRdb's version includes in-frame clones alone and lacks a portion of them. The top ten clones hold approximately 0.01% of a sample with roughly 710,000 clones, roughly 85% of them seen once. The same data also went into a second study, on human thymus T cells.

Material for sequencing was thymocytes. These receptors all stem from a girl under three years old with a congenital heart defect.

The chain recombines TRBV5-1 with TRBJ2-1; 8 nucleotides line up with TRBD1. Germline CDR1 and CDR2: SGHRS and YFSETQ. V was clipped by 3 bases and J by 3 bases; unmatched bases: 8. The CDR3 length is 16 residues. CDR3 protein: CASSSPGQAIYNEQFF. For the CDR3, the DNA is TGCGCCAGCAGCTCACCGGGACAGGCCATCTACAATGAGCAGTTCTTC. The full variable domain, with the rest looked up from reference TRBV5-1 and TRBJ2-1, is KAGVTQTPRYLIKTRGQQVTLSCSPISGHRSVSWYQQTPGQGLQFLFEYFSETQRNKGNFPGRFSGRQFSNSRSEMNVSTLELGDSALYLCASSSPGQAIYNEQFFGPGTRLTVL.

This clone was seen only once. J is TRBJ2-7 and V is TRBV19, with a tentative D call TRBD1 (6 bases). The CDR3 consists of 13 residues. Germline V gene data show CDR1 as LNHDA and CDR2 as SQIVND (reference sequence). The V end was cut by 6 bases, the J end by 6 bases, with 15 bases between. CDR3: CASSYRVLGEQYF. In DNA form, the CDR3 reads TGTGCCAGTAGCTACAGGGTATTGGGCGAGCAGTACTTC.

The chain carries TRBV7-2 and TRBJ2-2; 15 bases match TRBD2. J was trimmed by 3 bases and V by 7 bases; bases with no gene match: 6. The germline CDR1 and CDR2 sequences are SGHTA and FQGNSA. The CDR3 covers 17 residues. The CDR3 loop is CASKGTSGGIHTGELFF. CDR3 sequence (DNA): TGTGCCAGCAAAGGGACTAGCGGGGGGATCCACACCGGGGAGCTGTTTTTT.

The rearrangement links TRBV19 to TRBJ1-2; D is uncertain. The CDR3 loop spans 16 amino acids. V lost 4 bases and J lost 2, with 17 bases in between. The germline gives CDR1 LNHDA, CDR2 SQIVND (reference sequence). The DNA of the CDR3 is TGTGCCAGTAGTACCCAACCCTCGACAACCAACTATGGCTACACCTTC. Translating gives CASSTQPSTTNYGYTF.

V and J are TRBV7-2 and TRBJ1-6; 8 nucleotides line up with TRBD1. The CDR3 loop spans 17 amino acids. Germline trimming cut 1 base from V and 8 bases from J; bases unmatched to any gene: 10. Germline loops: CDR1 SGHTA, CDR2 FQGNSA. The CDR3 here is CASSLVQGQGWDSPLHF. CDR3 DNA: TGTGCCAGCAGCTTAGTCCAAGGACAGGGATGGGATTCACCCCTCCACTTT.

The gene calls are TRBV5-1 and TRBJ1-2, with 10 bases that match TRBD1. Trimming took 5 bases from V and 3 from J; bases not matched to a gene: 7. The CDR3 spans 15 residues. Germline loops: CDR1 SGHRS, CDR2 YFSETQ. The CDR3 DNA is TGCGCCAGCAGGCCCGGGACAGGGGCCTACTATGGCTACACCTTC. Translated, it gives CASRPGTGAYYGYTF.

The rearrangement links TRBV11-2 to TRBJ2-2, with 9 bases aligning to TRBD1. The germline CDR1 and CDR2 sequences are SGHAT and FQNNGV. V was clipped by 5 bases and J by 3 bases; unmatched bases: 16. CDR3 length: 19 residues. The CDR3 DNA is TGTGCCAGCAGCCCGCGGACAGGGGTAGGAGTTCGAGACACCGGGGAGCTGTTTTTT. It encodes CASSPRTGVGVRDTGELFF.

The CDR3 DNA follows: TGTGCCAGCTCTCCAAGAATGGCTTTGAAGACCCAGTACTTC. It yields the protein CASSPRMALKTQYF. The rearrangement joins TRBV18 to TRBJ2-5; D remains ambiguous. V dropped 6 bases and J dropped 6 bases, with 17 bases sitting between them. The CDR3 is 14 amino acids. Germline V lookup: CDR1 KGHSH, CDR2 LQKENI.

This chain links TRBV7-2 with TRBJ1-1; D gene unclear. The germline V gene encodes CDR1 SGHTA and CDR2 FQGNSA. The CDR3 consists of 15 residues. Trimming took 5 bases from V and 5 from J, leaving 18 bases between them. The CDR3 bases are TGTGCCAGCAGCCCCCCTTCCGGGAAGTGGACTGAAGCTTTCTTT. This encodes CASSPPSGKWTEAFF.

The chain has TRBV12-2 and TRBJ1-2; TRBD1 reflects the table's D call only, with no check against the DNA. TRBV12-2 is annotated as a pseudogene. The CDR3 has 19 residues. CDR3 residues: CASRSYGPLTAYLPYGYTF. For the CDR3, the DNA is TGTGCAAGTCGCTCCTACGGCCCTTTAACAGCATACCTCCCCTATGGCTACACCTTC.

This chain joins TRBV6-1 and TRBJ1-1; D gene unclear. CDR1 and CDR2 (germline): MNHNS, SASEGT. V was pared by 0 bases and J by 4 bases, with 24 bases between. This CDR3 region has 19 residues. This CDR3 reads CASSEASSGKGTGSTEAFF. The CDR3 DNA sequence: TGTGCCAGCAGTGAAGCGAGCAGCGGGAAGGGCACGGGTAGCACTGAAGCTTTCTTT.

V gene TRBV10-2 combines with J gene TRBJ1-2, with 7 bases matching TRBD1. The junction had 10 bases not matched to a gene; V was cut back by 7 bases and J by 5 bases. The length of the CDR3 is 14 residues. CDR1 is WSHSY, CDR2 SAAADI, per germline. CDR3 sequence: CASMNIPTGYGYTF. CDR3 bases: TGCGCCAGCATGAACATCCCGACAGGGTATGGCTACACCTTC.

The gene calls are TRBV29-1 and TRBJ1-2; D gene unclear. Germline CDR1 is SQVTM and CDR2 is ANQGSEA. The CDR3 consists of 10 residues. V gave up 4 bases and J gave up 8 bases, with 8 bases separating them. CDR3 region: CSVGGVGYTF. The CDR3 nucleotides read TGCAGCGTTGGAGGCGTGGGCTACACCTTC.

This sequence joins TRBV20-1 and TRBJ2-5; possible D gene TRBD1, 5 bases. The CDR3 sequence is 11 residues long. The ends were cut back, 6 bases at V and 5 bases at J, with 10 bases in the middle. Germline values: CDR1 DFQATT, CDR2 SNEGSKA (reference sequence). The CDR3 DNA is TGCAGTGCAAGCAGGGTCGAGACCCAGTACTTC. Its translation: CSASRVETQYF.

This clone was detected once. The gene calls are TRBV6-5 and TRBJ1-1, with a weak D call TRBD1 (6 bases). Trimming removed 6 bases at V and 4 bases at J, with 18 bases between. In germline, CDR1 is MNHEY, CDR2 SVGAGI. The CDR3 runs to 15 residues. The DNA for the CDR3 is TGTGCCAGCAGGTGGGACACTCAAAGGGTCACTGAAGCTTTCTTT. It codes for CASRWDTQRVTEAFF.

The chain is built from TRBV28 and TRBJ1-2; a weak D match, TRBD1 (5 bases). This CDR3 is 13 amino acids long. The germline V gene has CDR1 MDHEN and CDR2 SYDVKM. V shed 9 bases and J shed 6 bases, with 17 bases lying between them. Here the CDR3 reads CASSLGGKDGYTF. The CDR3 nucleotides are TGTGCCAGTTCCTTGGGGGGTAAGGATGGCTACACCTTC.

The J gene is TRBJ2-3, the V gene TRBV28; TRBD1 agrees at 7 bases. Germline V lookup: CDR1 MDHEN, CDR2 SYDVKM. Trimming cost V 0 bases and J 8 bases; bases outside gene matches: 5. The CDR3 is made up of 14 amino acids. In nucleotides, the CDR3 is TGTGCCAGCAGTTTATGCCCCCACAGGGGTACGCAGTATTTT. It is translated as CASSLCPHRGTQYF. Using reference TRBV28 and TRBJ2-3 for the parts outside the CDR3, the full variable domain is DVKVTQSSRYLVKRTGEKVFLECVQDMDHENMFWYRQDPGLGLRLIYFSYDVKMKEKGDIPEGYSVSREKKERFSLILESASTNQTSMYLCASSLCPHRGTQYFGPGTRLTVL.

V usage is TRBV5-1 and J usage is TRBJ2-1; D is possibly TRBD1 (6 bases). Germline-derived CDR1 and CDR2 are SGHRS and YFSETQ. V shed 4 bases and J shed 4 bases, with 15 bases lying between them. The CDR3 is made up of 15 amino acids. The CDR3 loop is CASSPTGWGYNEQFF. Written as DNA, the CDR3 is TGCGCCAGCAGCCCAACAGGGTGGGGTTACAATGAGCAGTTCTTC.

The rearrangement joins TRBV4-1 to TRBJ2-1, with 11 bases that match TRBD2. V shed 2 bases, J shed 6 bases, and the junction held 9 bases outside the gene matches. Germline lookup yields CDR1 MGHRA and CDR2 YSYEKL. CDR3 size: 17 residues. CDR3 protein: CASSQLTLAGGPNEQFF. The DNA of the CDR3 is TGCGCCAGCAGCCAACTCACCCTAGCGGGGGGTCCCAATGAGCAGTTCTTC.

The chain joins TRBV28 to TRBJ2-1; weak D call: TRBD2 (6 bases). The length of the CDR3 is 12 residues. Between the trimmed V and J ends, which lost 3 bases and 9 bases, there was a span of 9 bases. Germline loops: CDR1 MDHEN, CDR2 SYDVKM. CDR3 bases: TGTGCCAGCAGTTTCCGGGAGAGTGAGCAGTTCTTC. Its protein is CASSFRESEQFF.

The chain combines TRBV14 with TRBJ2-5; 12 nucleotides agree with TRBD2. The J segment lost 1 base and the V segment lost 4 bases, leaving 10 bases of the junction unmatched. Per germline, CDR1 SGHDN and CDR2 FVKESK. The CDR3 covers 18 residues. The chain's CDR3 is CASSRFKGLAGFQETQYF. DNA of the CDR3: TGTGCCAGCAGCCGATTTAAAGGACTAGCGGGGTTCCAAGAGACCCAGTACTTC.

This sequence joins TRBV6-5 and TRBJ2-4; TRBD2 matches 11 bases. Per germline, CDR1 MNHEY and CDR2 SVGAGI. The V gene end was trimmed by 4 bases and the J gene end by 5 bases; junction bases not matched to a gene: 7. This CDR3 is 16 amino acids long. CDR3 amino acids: CASSSLAGGQENIQYF. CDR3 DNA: TGTGCCAGCAGTTCATTAGCGGGGGGGCAGGAAAACATTCAGTACTTC.

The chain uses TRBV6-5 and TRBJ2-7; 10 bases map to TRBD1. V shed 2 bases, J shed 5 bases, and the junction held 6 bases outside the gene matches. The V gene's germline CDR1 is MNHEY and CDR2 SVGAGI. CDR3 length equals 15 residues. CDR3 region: CASSYRGDRGHEQYF. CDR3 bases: TGTGCCAGCAGTTACCGCGGGGACAGGGGACACGAGCAGTACTTC.